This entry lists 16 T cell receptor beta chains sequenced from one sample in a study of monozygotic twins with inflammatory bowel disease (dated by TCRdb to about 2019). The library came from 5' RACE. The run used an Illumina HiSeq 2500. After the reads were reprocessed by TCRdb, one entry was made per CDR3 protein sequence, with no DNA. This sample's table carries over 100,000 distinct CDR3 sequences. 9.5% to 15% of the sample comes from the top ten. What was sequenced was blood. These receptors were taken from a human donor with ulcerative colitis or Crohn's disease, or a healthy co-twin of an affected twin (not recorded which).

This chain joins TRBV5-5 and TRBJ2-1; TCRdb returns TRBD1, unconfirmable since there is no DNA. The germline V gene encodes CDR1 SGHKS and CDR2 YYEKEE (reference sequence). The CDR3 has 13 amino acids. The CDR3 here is CASSPTGRDEQFF.

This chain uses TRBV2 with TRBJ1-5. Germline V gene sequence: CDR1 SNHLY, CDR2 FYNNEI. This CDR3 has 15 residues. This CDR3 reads CASSAGGRANQPQHF.

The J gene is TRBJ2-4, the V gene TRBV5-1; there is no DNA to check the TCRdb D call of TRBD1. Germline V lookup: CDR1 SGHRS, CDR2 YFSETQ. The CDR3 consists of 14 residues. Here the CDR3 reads CASSIGTAGDIQYF.

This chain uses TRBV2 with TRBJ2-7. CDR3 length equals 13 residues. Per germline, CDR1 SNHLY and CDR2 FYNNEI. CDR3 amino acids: CASRSSTTHEQYF.

CDR3 loop: CASRLPLPYLAGGNNEQFF. V gene TRBV6-2 or TRBV6-3 combines with J gene TRBJ2-1; TCRdb names TRBD2, which stays unverified in the absence of DNA. Germline V gives CDR1 MNHEY, CDR2 SVGEGT. The CDR3 sequence is 19 residues long.

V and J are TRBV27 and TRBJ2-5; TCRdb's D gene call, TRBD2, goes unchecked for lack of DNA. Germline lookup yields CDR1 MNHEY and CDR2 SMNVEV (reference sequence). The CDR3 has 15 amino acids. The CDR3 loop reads CASSLFWDLQETQYF.

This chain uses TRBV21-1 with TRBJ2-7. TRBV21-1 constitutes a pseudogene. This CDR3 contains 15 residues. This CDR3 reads CASSKAEQYFYEQYF.

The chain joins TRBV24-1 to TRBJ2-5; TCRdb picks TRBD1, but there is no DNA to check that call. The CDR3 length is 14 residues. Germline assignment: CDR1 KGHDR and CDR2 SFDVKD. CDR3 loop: CATSDPTGEETQYF.

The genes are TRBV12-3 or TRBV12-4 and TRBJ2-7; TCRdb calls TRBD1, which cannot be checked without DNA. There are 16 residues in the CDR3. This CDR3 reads CASSTPGQGASYEQYF.

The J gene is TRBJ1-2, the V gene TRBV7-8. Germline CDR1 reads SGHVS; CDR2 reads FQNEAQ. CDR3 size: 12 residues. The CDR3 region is CASSSDYYGYTF.

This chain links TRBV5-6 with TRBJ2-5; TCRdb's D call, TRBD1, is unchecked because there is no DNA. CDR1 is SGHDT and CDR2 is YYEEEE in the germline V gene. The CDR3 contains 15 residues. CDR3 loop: CASSSGQGRPKTQYF.

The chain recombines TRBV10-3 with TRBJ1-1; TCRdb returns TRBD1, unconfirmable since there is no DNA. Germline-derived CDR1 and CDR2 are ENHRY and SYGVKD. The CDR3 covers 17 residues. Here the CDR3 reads CAISDSGTGWGNTEAFF.

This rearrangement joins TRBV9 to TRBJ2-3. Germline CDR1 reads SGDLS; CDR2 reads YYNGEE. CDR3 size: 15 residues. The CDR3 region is CASSFTRGTTDTQYF.

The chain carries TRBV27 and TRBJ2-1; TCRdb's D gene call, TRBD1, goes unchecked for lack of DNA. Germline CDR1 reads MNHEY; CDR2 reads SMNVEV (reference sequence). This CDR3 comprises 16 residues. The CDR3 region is CASSLLPGQGDNEQFF.

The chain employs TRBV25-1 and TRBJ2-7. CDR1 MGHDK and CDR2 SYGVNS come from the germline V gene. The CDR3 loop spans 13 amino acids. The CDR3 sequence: CASSEYWTYEQYF.

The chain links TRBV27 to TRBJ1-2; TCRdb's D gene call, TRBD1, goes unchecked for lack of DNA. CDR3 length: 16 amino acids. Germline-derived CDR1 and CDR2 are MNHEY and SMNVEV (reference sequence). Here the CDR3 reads CASSNAHRELHYGYTF.